This passage covers 24 T cell receptor beta chains from one sample sequenced in a study of cytomegalovirus exposure and HLA in healthy donors. Vbeta (60) and Jbeta (13) primers were used in the PCR. Assay: immunoSEQ multiplex PCR; the TCRdb copy retains only in-frame clones and omits some. The data show some 100,000 clones, with about 80% seen just once and roughly 2.7% held by the top ten. Material: PBMCs. Receptors originate from a female donor in good health and CMV-seronegative.

The chain uses TRBV7-9 and TRBJ2-3; 11 nucleotides line up with TRBD2. V lost 5 bases, J lost 2 bases, and 9 bases stayed unmatched. The germline CDR1 and CDR2 sequences are SEHNR and FQNEAQ (reference sequence). The CDR3 consists of 17 residues. CDR3 loop: CASSKRLAGRDTDTQYF. The CDR3 bases are TGTGCCAGCAGCAAGCGACTAGCGGGGAGAGACACAGATACGCAGTATTTT.

The chain carries TRBV9 and TRBJ2-6, with 8 bases aligning to TRBD2. V was clipped by 4 bases and J by 0 bases; unmatched bases: 6. Germline V gene lookup returns CDR1 SGDLS and CDR2 YYNGEE. This CDR3 spans 17 amino acids. The CDR3 reads CASSRGGGPSGANVLTF. The DNA of the CDR3 is TGTGCCAGCAGCCGGGGGGGCGGGCCCTCTGGGGCCAACGTCCTGACTTTC. The variable domain in full, completed from reference TRBV9 and TRBJ2-6, reads DSGVTQTPKHLITATGQRVTLRCSPRSGDLSVYWYQQSLDQGLQFLIQYYNGEERAKGNILERFSAQQFPDLHSELNLSSLELGDSALYFCASSRGGGPSGANVLTFGAGSRLTVL.

V usage is TRBV7-8 and J usage is TRBJ1-1; 8 bases are a match to TRBD1. The CDR3 is 13 amino acids. V lost 5 bases to trimming and J lost 7 bases; unmatched junction nucleotides: 6. The germline gives CDR1 SGHVS, CDR2 FQNEAQ. In nucleotides, the CDR3 is TGTGCCAGCAGCAACGGACAGGGAGTTGAAGCTTTCTTT. It encodes CASSNGQGVEAFF.

This rearrangement joins TRBV7-8 to TRBJ2-1, with 15 nucleotides matching TRBD2. The CDR3 runs 19 residues. The germline CDR1 and CDR2 sequences are SGHVS and FQNEAQ. Germline trimming cut 5 bases from V and 6 bases from J; bases unmatched to any gene: 14. CDR3 sequence: CASSQGLAGGPALGNEQFF. The CDR3 DNA reads as TGTGCCAGCAGCCAAGGACTAGCGGGGGGGCCTGCGTTGGGCAATGAGCAGTTCTTC.

This sequence joins TRBV6-1 and TRBJ2-5; 9 positions agree with TRBD2. The CDR3 is made up of 15 amino acids. The germline CDR1 and CDR2 sequences are MNHNS and SASEGT. The junction had 4 bases not matched to a gene; V was cut back by 4 bases and J by 1 base. Here the CDR3 DNA reads TGTGCCAGCAGTGTGGGACTAGCTGGCCAAGAGACCCAGTACTTC. Translating it yields CASSVGLAGQETQYF.

V usage is TRBV5-1 and J usage is TRBJ2-3; 9 bases line up with TRBD2. This CDR3 region has 15 residues. Germline V lookup: CDR1 SGHRS, CDR2 YFSETQ. The trim removed 0 bases at V and 6 bases at J, leaving 5 bases unmatched. The CDR3 sequence: CASSLGAGGPDTQYF. The CDR3 DNA is TGCGCCAGCAGCTTGGGGGCGGGGGGGCCCGATACGCAGTATTTT.

The chain carries TRBV7-2 and TRBJ2-3, with TRBD2 identical over 8 bases. CDR3 length equals 16 residues. The ends lost 5 bases at V and 3 bases at J; junction bases unmatched: 10. Germline V CDR1 and CDR2: SGHTA, FQGNSA. The CDR3 sequence is CASSPSSGGATDTQYF. CDR3 coding DNA: TGTGCCAGCAGCCCCTCGTCCGGGGGGGCGACAGATACGCAGTATTTT.

The rearrangement joins TRBV15 to TRBJ2-1; 11 bases align to TRBD2. CDR3 size: 17 residues. In germline, CDR1 is LNHNV, CDR2 YYDKDF (reference sequence). V was pared by 8 bases and J by 8 bases, with 17 bases of the junction left unmatched. The DNA of the CDR3 is TGTGCCACCCGGAGGGAGGCCGGGACTAGCGGTCTGGATGAGCAGTTCTTC. It specifies CATRREAGTSGLDEQFF.

The V and J genes are TRBV2 and TRBJ2-5; D call uncertain. CDR3 length equals 13 residues. Germline CDR1 and CDR2: SNHLY and FYNNEI. Trimming removed 4 bases from V and 2 bases from J, with 8 bases in between. The CDR3 sequence is CASSGVQQETQYF. The CDR3 DNA reads TGTGCCAGCAGTGGGGTACAGCAAGAGACCCAGTACTTC. Complete variable domain (other parts from reference TRBV2 and TRBJ2-5): EPEVTQTPSHQVTQMGQEVILRCVPISNHLYFYWYRQILGQKVEFLVSFYNNEISEKSEIFDDQFSVERPDGSNFTLKIRSTKLEDSAMYFCASSGVQQETQYFGPGTRLLVL.

This chain uses TRBV12-5 with TRBJ2-7; the match to TRBD1 covers 7 bases. The CDR3 has 15 amino acids. Germline V gene data show CDR1 as LGHNT and CDR2 as FRNRAP. With 4 bases clipped from V and 0 bases from J, the junction kept 6 bases outside the gene matches. The CDR3 DNA follows: TGTGCTAGTGGTTCACAGGACAGGCCCTCCTACGAGCAGTACTTC. It yields the protein CASGSQDRPSYEQYF.

CDR3 DNA sequence: TGTGCCAGCAGCCCTTCAACAGGGGGGAACACTGAAGCTTTCTTT. Protein product: CASSPSTGGNTEAFF. The rearrangement links TRBV7-2 to TRBJ1-1, with 8 bases identical to TRBD1. Trimming cost V 5 bases and J 1 base; bases outside gene matches: 6. CDR1 is SGHTA and CDR2 is FQGNSA in the germline V gene. This CDR3 spans 15 amino acids.

This clone came up once. The chain joins TRBV11-2 to TRBJ1-1, with D perhaps TRBD1 (6 bases). V was pared by 6 bases and J by 6 bases, with 8 bases between. The CDR3 has 11 amino acids. The germline CDR1 and CDR2 sequences are SGHAT and FQNNGV. CDR3 loop: CASRTGPEAFF. The CDR3 nucleotides read TGTGCCAGCAGGACAGGCCCTGAAGCTTTCTTT.

This clone was found a few times. The J gene is TRBJ1-5, the V gene TRBV4-3; D remains ambiguous. This CDR3 contains 14 residues. The germline V and J ends were trimmed by 1 base and 7 bases, with 11 bases remaining between them. Germline-derived CDR1 and CDR2 are LGHNA and YSLEER. This chain's CDR3 is CASSQVEGTQPQHF. CDR3 sequence (DNA): TGCGCCAGCAGCCAAGTCGAGGGAACGCAGCCCCAGCATTTT.

About this clone itself: The CDR3 end shows no conserved phenylalanine or tryptophan, and so a read error is likely. No DNA is shown, since the ends of the CDR3 on it are uncertain; the CDR3 is the one TCRdb lists. The chain carries TRBV23-1 and TRBJ2-7; the DNA was not used to check the table's D call, TRBD2. TRBV23-1 is treated as an ORF (open reading frame) with a function not yet certain. The CDR3 is 10 amino acids in total, end residues counted. Here the CDR3 reads CASSRPPPGC.

The V call is TRBV5-4, the J call TRBJ2-5; 7 nucleotides line up with TRBD1. Germline CDR1 reads SGHNT; CDR2 reads YYREEE (reference sequence). V shed 5 bases, J shed 2 bases, and the junction held 6 bases outside the gene matches. The CDR3 covers 14 residues. The CDR3 here is CASSSPRGQETQYF. DNA for the CDR3: TGTGCCAGCAGTTCACCCAGGGGGCAAGAGACCCAGTACTTC.

This chain uses TRBV2 with TRBJ1-6, with 9 bases fitting TRBD1. The V gene's germline CDR1 is SNHLY and CDR2 FYNNEI. The CDR3 loop spans 16 amino acids. The junction had 7 bases not matched to a gene; V was cut back by 4 bases and J by 6 bases. CDR3 bases: TGTGCCAGCAGTGCCACCCGGACAGGGGTTAATTCACCCCTCCACTTT. Encoded protein: CASSATRTGVNSPLHF.

The rearrangement joins TRBV11-2 to TRBJ2-1; 7 bases line up with TRBD2. The CDR3 loop spans 17 amino acids. In germline, CDR1 is SGHAT, CDR2 FQNNGV. Losses at the gene ends were 2 bases for V and 0 bases for J; bases not matched to a gene: 7. The CDR3 nucleotides are TGTGCCAGCAGCTTATTAGTAGCGGGTAGCTCCTACAATGAGCAGTTCTTC. Translated: CASSLLVAGSSYNEQFF.

J is TRBJ1-6 and V is TRBV10-2; D not resolved. The CDR3 covers 16 residues. Trimming removed 4 bases at V and 0 bases at J, with 10 bases between. CDR1 and CDR2 (germline): WSHSY, SAAADI. CDR3 loop: CASSVQRSSYNSPLHF. CDR3 in DNA: TGCGCCAGCAGTGTCCAGAGGAGCTCCTATAATTCACCCCTCCACTTT.

The chain is built from TRBV2 and TRBJ2-5, with 11 bases matching TRBD2. Germline CDR1 SNHLY, CDR2 FYNNEI. The CDR3 is 15 amino acids. After removal of 4 bases from V and 11 bases from J, the junction contained 12 bases not matched to a gene. CDR3 loop: CASSVLAGGGGEQYF. The DNA of the CDR3 is TGTGCCAGCAGTGTCCTAGCGGGGGGAGGTGGGGAGCAGTACTTC.

J is TRBJ2-5 and V is TRBV5-1, with TRBD2 matching 7 bases. V lost 0 bases to trimming and J lost 2 bases; unmatched junction nucleotides: 7. The CDR3 consists of 16 residues. Germline V lookup: CDR1 SGHRS, CDR2 YFSETQ. The CDR3 DNA sequence: TGCGCCAGCAGCTTGGTCGGCGGGGGTCTACAAGAGACCCAGTACTTC. Residues: CASSLVGGGLQETQYF.

V and J are TRBV6-5 and TRBJ2-7, with TRBD1 matching over 7 bases. The germline V gene has CDR1 MNHEY and CDR2 SVGAGI. J lost 6 bases, V lost 4 bases, and 12 bases had no gene match. The CDR3 length is 15 residues. As DNA, the CDR3 is TGTGCCAGCAGTTCCGACAGGGTGTTCGTCTCCGAGCAGTACTTC. Translation: CASSSDRVFVSEQYF.

The J gene is TRBJ2-7, the V gene TRBV6-1, with 10 positions matching TRBD2. Germline CDR1 is MNHNS and CDR2 is SASEGT. The CDR3 extends over 15 amino acids. With 7 bases clipped from V and 1 base from J, the junction kept 7 bases outside the gene matches. CDR3 DNA sequence: TGTGCCAGCACCCGCGGACTAGCGGCTTCCTACGAGCAGTACTTC. This translates into CASTRGLAASYEQYF.

V gene TRBV5-4 combines with J gene TRBJ2-5, with D possibly being TRBD2 (6 bases). V lost 0 bases to trimming and J lost 5 bases, with 20 bases between them. The CDR3 is 17 amino acids. From germline, CDR1 is SGHNT and CDR2 YYREEE (reference sequence). The CDR3 spells CASSLGLASEYRETQYF. The CDR3 DNA follows: TGTGCCAGCAGCTTGGGCCTAGCGTCGGAATATCGGGAGACCCAGTACTTC.

CDR3 in DNA: TGTGCCAGCAGCTACCTTAGCGGGGGGGTTAGCACAGATACGCAGTATTTT. It encodes CASSYLSGGVSTDTQYF. V is TRBV7-2 and J is TRBJ2-3, with 11 nucleotides matching TRBD2. V lost 4 bases to trimming and J lost 0 bases; unmatched junction nucleotides: 6. The CDR3 covers 17 residues. Looked up from germline, CDR1 is SGHTA and CDR2 is FQGNSA.